The rows below give T cell receptor beta chains drawn from one sample of a study of blood T cell repertoires in COVID-19. The data were produced by immunoSEQ multiplex PCR, yet TCRdb's version contains in-frame clones alone and is incomplete. The repertoire consists of about 54,000 clones, with approximately 91% occurring once and the leading ten covering roughly 3.6%. Material: peripheral blood. These receptors all come from a man in his fifties or sixties with acute or convalescent COVID-19. CDR3s include the opening cysteine and the closing phenylalanine or tryptophan. Each record gives: V gene, J gene, CDR3 protein.

v_call: TRBV2; j_call: TRBJ2-7; cdr3_aa: CASSERGEQYF
v_call: TRBV15; j_call: TRBJ2-1; cdr3_aa: CATSRDPILAGGFSSYNEQFF
v_call: TRBV11-3; j_call: TRBJ2-7; cdr3_aa: CASSLGTASSYEQYF
v_call: TRBV9; j_call: TRBJ2-7; cdr3_aa: CASSPRTGAAYEQYF
v_call: TRBV27; j_call: TRBJ1-6; cdr3_aa: CASSFAQNNSPLHF
v_call: TRBV3-1/TRBV3-2; j_call: TRBJ2-3; cdr3_aa: CASSQDPGRGRAQYF
v_call: TRBV25-1; j_call: TRBJ1-2; cdr3_aa: CASSESGRDGYTF
v_call: TRBV10-2; j_call: TRBJ1-4; cdr3_aa: CASRQGATNEKLFF
v_call: TRBV6-2/TRBV6-3; j_call: TRBJ2-7; cdr3_aa: CASSPSGRVSYEQYF
v_call: TRBV30; j_call: TRBJ2-3; cdr3_aa: CAWAGGKTDTQYF
v_call: TRBV20-1; j_call: TRBJ2-7; cdr3_aa: CSASVRQEGGEQYF
v_call: TRBV11-3; j_call: TRBJ1-2; cdr3_aa: CASSLTGSTAAGGYTF
v_call: TRBV24-1; j_call: TRBJ2-3; cdr3_aa: CATSDGSGRINTQYF
v_call: TRBV12-5; j_call: TRBJ2-3; cdr3_aa: CASGKGAPTDTQYF
v_call: TRBV6-5; j_call: TRBJ1-1; cdr3_aa: CASSFLNTEAFF
v_call: TRBV6-5; j_call: TRBJ1-2; cdr3_aa: CASSFGQDIGGGYTF